This T cell receptor (beta chain) was identified in a study of shared clonotypes between healthy human individuals. As for the study in general: CD4 naive and memory got three plates each, CD8 naive two, CD8 memory one. Study findings and constraints: Generation probability values for non-shared clonotypes were lower than those for clonotypes shared by all four donors. Rarefaction showed that sequencing of sorted subsets was incomplete (despite large depth).

Replicate sorted-subset PCRs were loaded with around 220 ng DNA, roughly 33,000 T cell genomes. TCRdb keeps only in-frame clones here, not all; method: immunoSEQ multiplex PCR. The data hold around 2.1 million clones, with 85% to 95% observed a single time. Naive CD8 cells comprised CD45RO-negative, CCR7-positively selected cells, excluding terminally differentiated effector memory CD45RA+ cells. Note on this clone: Its matching antigen is unknown.

The source of this sequence is a man aged 18 to 29 in good health. Some clones in this sample may be carry-over from other donors' samples. Sequencing input: naive CD8+ T cells from PBMCs.

CDR3 nucleotide sequence: TGTGCCAGCAGCCGGTCCCTCCTAACTGAAGCTTTCTTT. Amino acids: CASSRSLLTEAFF. The V call is TRBV27, the J call TRBJ1-1, with no clear D. From germline, CDR1 is MNHEY and CDR2 SMNVEV (reference sequence). The CDR3 runs to 13 residues. The ends were cut back, 6 bases at V and 5 bases at J, with 13 bases in the middle.